The 26 T cell receptor beta chains reported below all come from one sample, sequenced in a study of shared clonotypes between healthy human individuals. Terminally differentiated effector memory CD45RA+ cells were left out of the naive CD8 fraction, which was CD45RO-negative and positively selected for CCR7. Generated by immunoSEQ multiplex PCR, the TCRdb table keeps only in-frame clones and is missing some. This table holds approximately 2,200,000 clones, 85% to 95% found once. The sequenced sample was naive CD8+ T cells from PBMCs. These receptors were collected from a young man in good health. Some clones in this sample may be carry-over from other donors' samples.

The chain links TRBV9 to TRBJ1-1; a weak D match, TRBD1 (6 bases). Germline CDR1 SGDLS, CDR2 YYNGEE. Trimming removed 6 bases from V and 2 bases from J, with 11 bases in between. The CDR3 is made up of 13 amino acids. DNA for the CDR3: TGTGCCAGCAACCTGGACAGTAACACTGAAGCTTTCTTT. This encodes CASNLDSNTEAFF.

As for this clone: Other DNA sequences in the sample encode the same CDR3. This chain links TRBV13 with TRBJ2-3; D gene uncertain. The CDR3 runs to 13 residues. Trimming stripped 0 bases from V and 5 bases from J, with 6 bases between. Germline V gene data show CDR1 as PRHDT and CDR2 as FYEKMQ (reference sequence). CDR3 region: CASSLGRGDTQYF. The CDR3 DNA sequence: TGTGCCAGCAGCTTAGGCCGCGGAGATACGCAGTATTTT.

The chain joins TRBV19 to TRBJ2-1, with TRBD2 identical over 11 bases. Germline V gene lookup returns CDR1 LNHDA and CDR2 SQIVND (reference sequence). The CDR3 has 15 amino acids. The V gene end was trimmed by 5 bases and the J gene end by 2 bases; junction bases not matched to a gene: 2. CDR3: CASSLAGGTYNEQFF. The CDR3 region has the DNA TGTGCCAGTAGTTTAGCGGGGGGGACCTACAATGAGCAGTTCTTC.

The rearrangement uses TRBV7-8 and TRBJ2-5; perhaps TRBD1 as D (6 bases). This CDR3 has 13 residues. V lost 5 bases, J lost 4 bases, and 11 bases lay in between. Germline CDR1 reads SGHVS; CDR2 reads FQNEAQ. The CDR3 sequence: CASSRNRVETQYF. The DNA of the CDR3 is TGTGCCAGCAGCCGCAACAGGGTAGAGACCCAGTACTTC.

The chain uses TRBV4-1 and TRBJ1-2; D not certain. Germline CDR1 is MGHRA and CDR2 is YSYEKL. V dropped 0 bases and J dropped 7 bases, with 15 bases sitting between them. This CDR3 is 15 amino acids long. The CDR3 loop reads CASSQEPRNDPGYTF. Written as DNA, the CDR3 is TGCGCCAGCAGCCAAGAGCCGAGAAACGACCCTGGCTACACCTTC.

This sequence joins TRBV7-9 and TRBJ2-7; D is unresolved. CDR1 and CDR2 (germline): SEHNR, FQNEAQ (reference sequence). The ends were cut back, 5 bases at V and 2 bases at J, with 10 bases in the middle. This CDR3 contains 13 residues. This chain's CDR3 is CASSLPVPYEQYF. In DNA, the CDR3 is TGTGCCAGCAGCCTACCAGTACCCTACGAGCAGTACTTC. The complete variable domain, with remaining parts taken from reference TRBV7-9 and TRBJ2-7, reads DTGVSQNPRHKITKRGQNVTFRCDPISEHNRLYWYRQTLGQGPEFLTYFQNEAQLEKSRLLSDRFSAERPKGSFSTLEIQRTEQGDSAMYLCASSLPVPYEQYFGPGTRLTVT.

This chain connects TRBV19 to TRBJ2-2; maybe TRBD1 (5 bases). Germline CDR1 is LNHDA and CDR2 is SQIVND (reference sequence). The ends were cut back, 4 bases at V and 0 bases at J, with 9 bases in the middle. This CDR3 has 15 residues. The CDR3 sequence: CASSTATANTGELFF. The DNA for the CDR3 is TGTGCCAGTAGTACGGCGACAGCGAACACCGGGGAGCTGTTTTTT.

The chain employs TRBV6-1 and TRBJ1-2; 8 bases line up with TRBD1. V shed 4 bases and J 3 bases; nucleotides not matched to a gene: 4. Germline CDR1 and CDR2: MNHNS and SASEGT. The CDR3 is 14 residues long. Here the CDR3 reads CASSGQGKYYGYTF. The CDR3 bases are TGTGCCAGCAGTGGACAGGGGAAGTACTATGGCTACACCTTC.

This clone was recorded only once. The gene calls are TRBV5-6 and TRBJ2-7; perhaps TRBD2 as D (5 bases). CDR1 SGHDT and CDR2 YYEEEE come from the germline V gene. This CDR3 has 12 residues. Deletions cut 7 bases from V and 5 bases from J, with 13 bases between. DNA for the CDR3: TGTGCCAGCTCGGGGATTCGAAACGAGCAGTACTTC. Translating gives CASSGIRNEQYF.

This clone was seen a single time. This rearrangement joins TRBV6-1 to TRBJ1-6; D is unclear. Germline V lookup: CDR1 MNHNS, CDR2 SASEGT. Trimming stripped 6 bases from V and 10 bases from J, with 10 bases between. This CDR3 spans 12 amino acids. The CDR3 protein is CASSAGSSPLHF. In nucleotides, the CDR3 is TGTGCCAGCAGCGCAGGATCCTCACCCCTCCACTTT.

Worth noting for this clone: Sequence at one end of the junction differs from germline and may be a read error. The rearrangement uses TRBV13 and TRBJ2-1, with 11 nucleotides matching TRBD2. This CDR3 contains 15 residues. Germline V gene sequence: CDR1 PRHDT, CDR2 FYEKMQ (reference sequence). CDR3 sequence (DNA): TGTGCCAGCACATCTAGCGGGAGGATCTACCATGAGCAGTTCTTC. Its translation is CASTSSGRIYHEQFF.

The V and J genes are TRBV11-2 and TRBJ2-6; D gene unclear. Germline V gives CDR1 SGHAT, CDR2 FQNNGV. V shed 1 base and J shed 2 bases, with 15 bases lying between them. CDR3 length equals 18 residues. The CDR3, as DNA: TGTGCCAGCAGCTTAGTCCCGGCAGGCGTCACTGGGGCCAACGTCCTGACTTTC. The encoded protein is CASSLVPAGVTGANVLTF.

The chain recombines TRBV5-4 with TRBJ2-7, with 7 bases fitting TRBD2. With 4 bases clipped from V and 1 base from J, the junction kept 14 bases outside the gene matches. The CDR3 contains 17 residues. Germline V gene data show CDR1 as SGHNT and CDR2 as YYREEE (reference sequence). This CDR3 is CASSPGLAETNSYEQYF. Written as DNA, the CDR3 is TGTGCCAGCAGCCCCGGGCTAGCGGAAACTAATTCCTACGAGCAGTACTTC.

This rearrangement joins TRBV9 to TRBJ2-7; 12 bases are a match to TRBD2. Germline V gives CDR1 SGDLS, CDR2 YYNGEE. J was trimmed by 4 bases and V by 3 bases; bases with no gene match: 5. CDR3 size: 15 residues. CDR3 bases: TGTGCCAGCAGCGCAGGACTAGCGGGGCTTTACGAGCAGTACTTC. This translates into CASSAGLAGLYEQYF.

A few counts support this clone. This chain joins TRBV5-4 and TRBJ2-2; 10 bases line up with TRBD2. V lost 4 bases and J lost 6; bases outside the gene matches: 6. Per germline, CDR1 SGHNT and CDR2 YYREEE (reference sequence). The CDR3 totals 15 residues. The CDR3 is CASSRAGGLPGELFF. The CDR3 DNA is TGTGCCAGCAGCCGAGCGGGAGGGTTGCCCGGGGAGCTGTTTTTT.

The J gene is TRBJ2-5, the V gene TRBV18; TRBD1 agrees at 7 bases. V was pared by 6 bases and J by 4 bases, with 11 bases of the junction left unmatched. This CDR3 is 15 amino acids long. Germline V gene data show CDR1 as KGHSH and CDR2 as LQKENI. The CDR3 nucleotides read TGTGCCAGCTCCCAAAGACAGGGCCAGGGAGAGACCCAGTACTTC. It yields the protein CASSQRQGQGETQYF.

This clone was seen a few times. The CDR3 sequence: CASTESGGNTEAFF. The CDR3 DNA is TGTGCCAGCACCGAAAGTGGCGGGAACACTGAAGCTTTCTTT. The chain links TRBV2 to TRBJ1-1, with unresolved D. The CDR3 runs 14 residues. Trimming took off 7 bases at V and 1 base at J, with 13 bases between the two ends. The germline V gene has CDR1 SNHLY and CDR2 FYNNEI.

The chain uses TRBV5-5 and TRBJ2-7; D not resolved. CDR1 and CDR2 from the germline V gene are SGHKS and YYEKEE (reference sequence). The CDR3 runs 13 residues. V was trimmed by 3 bases and J by 1 base, leaving 8 bases between them. The CDR3 bases are TGTGCCAGCAGCTCACATTTATCCTACGAGCAGTACTTC. Its translation is CASSSHLSYEQYF.

The chain uses TRBV4-1 and TRBJ1-1, with TRBD1 as a possible D gene (5 bases). This CDR3 spans 15 amino acids. CDR1 is MGHRA and CDR2 is YSYEKL in the germline V gene. With 3 bases removed from V and 0 bases from J, the gap between germline ends came to 11 bases. CDR3 DNA: TGCGCCAGCAGCCACAAGACAGTCATGAACACTGAAGCTTTCTTT. Translating gives CASSHKTVMNTEAFF.

V and J are TRBV7-9 and TRBJ2-1; D is unresolved. Trimming left V 5 bases short and J 10 bases short, with 12 bases between. Germline CDR1 SEHNR, CDR2 FQNEAQ (reference sequence). This CDR3 spans 12 amino acids. The CDR3 DNA follows: TGTGCCAGCAGCCTCTCCCTCCTCGAGCAGTTCTTC. This translates into CASSLSLLEQFF.

As to this clone: Other DNA sequences of this sample code for an identical CDR3. The chain has TRBV27 and TRBJ2-7; weak D call: TRBD2 (6 bases). The V end lost 3 bases, the J end lost 4 bases, and 10 bases lay between the germline ends. This CDR3 has 13 residues. Germline loops: CDR1 MNHEY, CDR2 SMNVEV (reference sequence). CDR3 residues: CASSFGLRYEQYF. CDR3 in DNA: TGTGCCAGCAGTTTTGGACTACGATACGAGCAGTACTTC.

The chain is built from TRBV5-8 and TRBJ1-5; D might be TRBD1 (5 bases). This CDR3 region has 15 residues. Germline loops: CDR1 SGHTS, CDR2 YDEGEE. Trimming removed 4 bases at V and 5 bases at J, with 16 bases between. This chain's CDR3 is CASSPGGTFYQPQHF. CDR3 bases: TGTGCCAGCAGCCCGGGGGGGACGTTCTATCAGCCCCAGCATTTT.

V is TRBV7-9 and J is TRBJ2-2; 14 bases agree with TRBD2. This CDR3 comprises 16 residues. With V trimmed by 9 bases and J by 3 bases, 6 bases remained unmatched. Germline V gene data show CDR1 as SEHNR and CDR2 as FQNEAQ (reference sequence). The DNA of the CDR3 is TGTGCCAGATGGACTAGCGGGAGGTCCGACACCGGGGAGCTGTTTTTT. Its protein product is CARWTSGRSDTGELFF.

The CDR3 DNA follows: TGTGCCAGCAGTTTACCCTTAACTAGCGGGGGGCTCTACAATGAGCAGTTCTTC. Translated: CASSLPLTSGGLYNEQFF. The chain links TRBV27 to TRBJ2-1; TRBD2 aligns across 12 bases. Germline CDR1 and CDR2: MNHEY and SMNVEV (reference sequence). Unmatched junction bases numbered 8, after V lost 2 bases and J lost 3 bases. This CDR3 region has 18 residues.

V and J are TRBV27 and TRBJ2-1; 7 nucleotides agree with TRBD2. CDR3 length: 14 residues. Germline V CDR1 and CDR2: MNHEY, SMNVEV (reference sequence). V shed 8 bases and J 0 bases; nucleotides not matched to a gene: 4. The CDR3 nucleotides read TGTGCCAGCCATGGCGGGAGCTCCTACAATGAGCAGTTCTTC. Translation gives CASHGGSSYNEQFF.

The chain carries TRBV10-3 and TRBJ2-7; unclear D gene. CDR3 length: 14 residues. CDR1 ENHRY and CDR2 SYGVKD come from the germline V gene. V lost 0 bases and J 7 bases, leaving 13 bases between the germline ends. CDR3 residues: CAISESSGLYEQYF. CDR3 sequence (DNA): TGTGCCATCAGTGAGTCCTCCGGCCTCTATGAGCAGTACTTC.